The following is a T cell receptor (beta chain) sequence with its context. Antigen unknown. The source of the sample is a study of shared clonotypes between healthy human individuals. Turning to the study itself: Used for every donor were three CD4 naive, three CD4 memory, two CD8 naive and one CD8 memory plate. Findings and caveats of the study: A small donor pool kept down the genetic and exposure-history diversity that was represented.

TCRdb's table, derived via immunoSEQ multiplex PCR, lists solely in-frame clones and lacks some. The sample has 450,000 to 700,000 clones, nearly 97% seen once. Cells designated naive CD8 were CD45RO-negative and were positively selected for CCR7, with terminally differentiated effector memory CD45RA+ cells excluded. The CDR3 spans 15 residues. Germline V gene lookup returns CDR1 SEHNR and CDR2 FQNEAQ (reference sequence). V was trimmed by 3 bases and J by 2 bases, leaving 13 bases between them. The source is a woman aged 25 to 39 in good health. Sequencing was carried out using naive CD8+ T cells sorted from blood. The V gene is TRBV7-9, the J gene TRBJ2-5; D is perhaps TRBD1 (7 bases). CDR3 sequence: CASSLRDSGQETQYF. The CDR3, as DNA: TGTGCCAGCAGCTTGCGGGACAGTGGACAAGAGACCCAGTACTTC.